These T cell receptor beta chains were read from a single sample in a study of identical twins. TCRdb re-called the 5' RACE reads through MiXCR, storing one row per CDR3 protein. The top ten hold roughly 0.3% of the sample, which has roughly 1.6 million distinct CDR3 sequences, about 32% seen once. The specimen sequenced was cord blood. The receptors stem from a newborn girl in good health. Each CDR3 is given with its conserved first and last residue. D genes are given only for firm matches. The size entry is marked missing in some rows and otherwise reads once, few, many or a size class.

D	V	J	size	DNA	CDR3
TRBD2	TRBV3-1	TRBJ2-3	few	TGTGCCAGCAGCTCGGGGGGGCTCTGGACAGATACGCAGTATTTT	CASSSGGLWTDTQYF
TRBD2	TRBV6-1	TRBJ2-1	-	TGTGCCAGCAGTGAGCGAATACTAGCGGGAGGAAGTGAGCAGTTCTTC	CASSERILAGGSEQFF
TRBD2	TRBV29-1	TRBJ2-7	few	TGCAGCGCGGCAAGCGGGAGGGCCAGGTACGAGCAGTACTTC	CSAASGRARYEQYF
TRBD1	TRBV2	TRBJ2-3	-	TGTGCCAGCAGGGGCAGGGGGCGAGATACGCAGTATTTT	CASRGRGRDTQYF
-	TRBV28	TRBJ2-1	-	TGTGCCAGCAGTATTGGAGGGGTCACCTACAATGAGCAGTTCTTC	CASSIGGVTYNEQFF
TRBD2	TRBV24-1	TRBJ2-3	-	TGTGCCACATCACTAGCGAGTACAGCAGATACGCAGTATTTT	CATSLASTADTQYF
TRBD1	TRBV20-1	TRBJ2-5	many	TGCAGTGCTCCGACAGGGCAGTTGACCCAGTACTTC	CSAPTGQLTQYF
-	TRBV5-1	TRBJ2-5	-	TGCGCCAGCAGCTTGGCCGGATATAGCAATCAGCCCCAGTACTTC	CASSLAGYSNQPQYF
TRBD1	TRBV3-1	TRBJ2-1	many	TGTGCCAGCAGCCAAGACCCATCCGGGACAGGGGGCTCCTACAATGAGCAGTTCTTC	CASSQDPSGTGGSYNEQFF
-	TRBV12-5	TRBJ1-5	-	TGTGCTAGTGGTTTGGGCAGCTTGCCCCAGCATTTT	CASGLGSLPQHF
TRBD1	TRBV20-1	TRBJ1-2	-	TGCAGTGCTGGGCCAGGGGGCGCAGACTATGGCTACACCTTC	CSAGPGGADYGYTF